These T cell receptor beta chains were read from a single sample in a study of blood T cell repertoires in COVID-19. The data were produced by immunoSEQ multiplex PCR, yet TCRdb's version contains in-frame clones alone and is incomplete. Seen here are some 150,000 clones, more than 80% observed once, and the top ten hold more than 14%. Sequences were obtained from peripheral blood. These receptors all stem from a woman in her forties with acute or convalescent COVID-19. CDR3s include the opening cysteine and the closing phenylalanine or tryptophan. The order of the fields is J gene, V gene, clone size, D gene, CDR3 length, CDR3 protein, CDR3 DNA. D genes are given only for firm matches. Clone size is given for some rows only: seen once, a few or many times, or a class if the clone is expanded.

J gene: TRBJ1-2
V gene: TRBV7-3
clone size: -
D gene: TRBD1
CDR3 length: 14
CDR3 protein: CASSSTGGLSGYTF
CDR3 DNA: TGTGCCAGCAGCTCGACAGGGGGCCTGAGCGGCTACACCTTC

J gene: TRBJ1-2
V gene: TRBV6-4
clone size: -
D gene: -
CDR3 length: 13
CDR3 protein: CASSAGEQYGYTF
CDR3 DNA: TGTGCCAGCAGCGCAGGGGAGCAGTATGGCTACACCTTC

J gene: TRBJ2-7
V gene: TRBV19
clone size: -
D gene: TRBD2
CDR3 length: 16
CDR3 protein: CASSTSWEGYHYEQYF
CDR3 DNA: TGTGCCAGTAGTACCTCGTGGGAGGGTTATCATTACGAGCAGTACTTC

J gene: TRBJ2-2
V gene: TRBV7-8
clone size: -
D gene: -
CDR3 length: 17
CDR3 protein: CASAPTHTGLNTGELFF
CDR3 DNA: TGTGCCAGCGCGCCTACCCATACAGGTTTGAACACCGGGGAGCTGTTTTTT

J gene: TRBJ2-3
V gene: TRBV11-2
clone size: -
D gene: -
CDR3 length: 17
CDR3 protein: CASSPVGYWINTDTQYF
CDR3 DNA: TGTGCCAGCAGCCCGGTCGGGTACTGGATTAACACAGATACGCAGTATTTT

J gene: TRBJ2-3
V gene: TRBV29-1
clone size: -
D gene: TRBD2
CDR3 length: 13
CDR3 protein: CSVTSGGTDTQYF
CDR3 DNA: TGCAGCGTAACTAGCGGGGGCACAGATACGCAGTATTTT

J gene: TRBJ2-1
V gene: TRBV9
clone size: -
D gene: TRBD2
CDR3 length: 17
CDR3 protein: CASSVAWQAGVDNEQFF
CDR3 DNA: TGTGCCAGCAGCGTAGCCTGGCAAGCGGGAGTGGACAATGAGCAGTTCTTC

J gene: TRBJ2-5
V gene: TRBV9
clone size: -
D gene: -
CDR3 length: 15
CDR3 protein: CASSVEWGQGETQYF
CDR3 DNA: TGTGCCAGCAGCGTAGAGTGGGGGCAGGGGGAGACCCAGTACTTC

J gene: TRBJ2-6
V gene: TRBV7-6
clone size: -
D gene: TRBD1
CDR3 length: 17
CDR3 protein: CASSTRQGAYGANVLTF
CDR3 DNA: TGTGCCAGCAGCACACGACAGGGGGCTTATGGGGCCAACGTCCTGACTTTC

J gene: TRBJ1-5
V gene: TRBV3-1/TRBV3-2
clone size: -
D gene: TRBD1
CDR3 length: 16
CDR3 protein: CASSQDLGQGTQPQHF
CDR3 DNA: TGTGCCAGCAGCCAAGATCTCGGACAGGGGACTCAGCCCCAGCATTTT

J gene: TRBJ1-1
V gene: TRBV3-1/TRBV3-2
clone size: -
D gene: -
CDR3 length: 14
CDR3 protein: CASSPVQGNTEAFF
CDR3 DNA: TGTGCCAGCAGCCCGGTTCAGGGGAACACTGAAGCTTTCTTT

J gene: TRBJ2-1
V gene: TRBV12-3/TRBV12-4
clone size: -
D gene: -
CDR3 length: 12
CDR3 protein: CASSSRPDEQFF
CDR3 DNA: TGTGCCAGCAGTTCCCGTCCGGATGAGCAGTTCTTC

J gene: TRBJ1-6
V gene: TRBV30
clone size: -
D gene: -
CDR3 length: 12
CDR3 protein: CAWSVLSSPLHF
CDR3 DNA: TGTGCCTGGAGTGTACTATCTTCACCCCTCCACTTT

J gene: TRBJ1-2
V gene: TRBV5-6
clone size: -
D gene: -
CDR3 length: 14
CDR3 protein: CASSLAGQGNGYTF
CDR3 DNA: TGTGCCAGCAGCTTGGCCGGTCAGGGGAATGGCTACACCTTC

J gene: TRBJ1-1
V gene: TRBV9
clone size: once
D gene: -
CDR3 length: 15
CDR3 protein: CASSVSIRGDSEAFF
CDR3 DNA: TGTGCCAGCAGCGTCTCCATTCGGGGGGACTCTGAAGCTTTCTTT

J gene: TRBJ2-7
V gene: TRBV14
clone size: once
D gene: TRBD1
CDR3 length: 14
CDR3 protein: CASSPLGQGGEQYF
CDR3 DNA: TGTGCCAGCAGCCCACTGGGACAGGGGGGCGAGCAGTACTTC

J gene: TRBJ2-2
V gene: TRBV4-2
clone size: -
D gene: TRBD2
CDR3 length: 19
CDR3 protein: CASSQVLFSGGANTGELFF
CDR3 DNA: TGTGCCAGCAGCCAAGTGTTGTTTAGCGGGGGCGCTAACACCGGGGAGCTGTTTTTT

J gene: TRBJ2-2
V gene: TRBV13
clone size: -
D gene: -
CDR3 length: 17
CDR3 protein: CASSSPLGGTNTGELFF
CDR3 DNA: TGTGCCAGCAGCTCGCCCCTGGGCGGGACGAACACCGGGGAGCTGTTTTTT

J gene: TRBJ2-2
V gene: TRBV6-4
clone size: once
D gene: -
CDR3 length: 24
CDR3 protein: CASSDLYRWVRRAIWLKNTGELFF
CDR3 DNA: TGTGCCAGCAGTGACTTGTACAGGTGGGTTCGCCGGGCAATTTGGCTGAAGAACACCGGGGAGCTGTTTTTT

J gene: TRBJ2-7
V gene: TRBV29-1
clone size: -
D gene: TRBD2
CDR3 length: 15
CDR3 protein: CSVEGIAGPEGEQYF
CDR3 DNA: TGCAGCGTTGAGGGGATAGCGGGGCCCGAGGGCGAGCAGTACTTC

J gene: TRBJ2-3
V gene: TRBV15
clone size: -
D gene: -
CDR3 length: 15
CDR3 protein: CATHPGQVNTDTQYF
CDR3 DNA: TGTGCCACCCACCCGGGACAAGTAAACACAGATACGCAGTATTTT

J gene: TRBJ1-1
V gene: TRBV3-1/TRBV3-2
clone size: once
D gene: -
CDR3 length: 12
CDR3 protein: CASSKQDSEAFF
CDR3 DNA: TGTGCCAGCAGCAAACAGGACAGTGAAGCTTTCTTT

J gene: TRBJ2-2
V gene: TRBV4-2
clone size: -
D gene: TRBD2
CDR3 length: 15
CDR3 protein: CASSARLAGSRELFF
CDR3 DNA: TGTGCCAGCAGCGCCCGACTAGCGGGGTCCCGGGAGCTGTTTTTT

J gene: TRBJ1-1
V gene: TRBV5-1
clone size: -
D gene: -
CDR3 length: 16
CDR3 protein: CASSLTTLALNTEAFF
CDR3 DNA: TGCGCCAGCAGCTTGACGACTTTGGCATTGAACACTGAAGCTTTCTTT

J gene: TRBJ2-5
V gene: TRBV11-2
clone size: once
D gene: TRBD2
CDR3 length: 16
CDR3 protein: CASSLGLAGGGETQYF
CDR3 DNA: TGTGCCAGCAGCCTGGGACTAGCGGGAGGAGGTGAGACCCAGTACTTC

J gene: TRBJ1-6
V gene: TRBV27
clone size: -
D gene: -
CDR3 length: 13
CDR3 protein: CASRQGRNSPLHF
CDR3 DNA: TGTGCCAGCAGACAGGGTCGTAATTCACCCCTCCACTTT

J gene: TRBJ1-2
V gene: TRBV23-1
clone size: once
D gene: -
CDR3 length: 13
CDR3 protein: CASPHGGDPGYTF
CDR3 DNA: TGCGCCAGCCCCCACGGAGGCGACCCCGGCTACACCTTC